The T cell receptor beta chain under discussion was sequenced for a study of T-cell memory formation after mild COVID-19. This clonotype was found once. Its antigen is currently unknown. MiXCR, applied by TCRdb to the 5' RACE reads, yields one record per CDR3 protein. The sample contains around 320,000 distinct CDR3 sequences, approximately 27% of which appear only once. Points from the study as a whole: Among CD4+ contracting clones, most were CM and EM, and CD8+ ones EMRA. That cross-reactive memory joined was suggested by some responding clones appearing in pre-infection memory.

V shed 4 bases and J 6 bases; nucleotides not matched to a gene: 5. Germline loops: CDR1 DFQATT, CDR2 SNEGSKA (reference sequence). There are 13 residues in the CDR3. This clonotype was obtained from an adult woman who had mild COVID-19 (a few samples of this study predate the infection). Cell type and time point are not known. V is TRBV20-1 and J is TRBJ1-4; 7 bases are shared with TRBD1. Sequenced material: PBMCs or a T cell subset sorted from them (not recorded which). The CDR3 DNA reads TGCAGTGCTACCCGACAGGGCTATGAAAAACTGTTTTTT. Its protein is CSATRQGYEKLFF.